This T cell receptor (beta chain) was recovered during a study of blood T cell repertoires in COVID-19. The CDR3 has 13 residues. Germline CDR1 MNHNY, CDR2 SVGAGI (reference sequence). The V end was cut by 4 bases, the J end by 4 bases, with 10 bases between. This table comes from immunoSEQ multiplex PCR, and its TCRdb copy is limited to in-frame clones, with some not included. Among about 280,000 clones, approximately 81% were seen once, and the ten largest hold 2% to 3%. The material sequenced was PBMCs or T cells enriched from blood (not recorded which). The chain uses TRBV6-6 and TRBJ1-2; weak D call: TRBD1 (6 bases). This TCR was sampled from a woman in her fifties or sixties who had recovered from COVID-19. The chain's CDR3 is CASSSRGGYGYTF. The CDR3 DNA reads TGTGCCAGCAGTTCCAGGGGTGGCTATGGCTACACCTTC.